Below are 26 T cell receptor beta chains sequenced from a single sample in a study of early T cells in non-severe SARS-CoV-2 infection. TCRdb itself ran the 5' RACE reads through MiXCR, one entry per CDR3 protein. The sample lists tens of thousands of distinct CDR3 sequences; around 4% were seen once. Source material: whole blood. These receptors all come from an adult who was a healthcare worker with PCR-confirmed SARS-CoV-2 infection or an uninfected control (not recorded which).

This clonotype was found many times. The chain links TRBV6-2 or TRBV6-3 to TRBJ2-1; possible D gene TRBD2, 6 bases. There are 16 residues in the CDR3. Germline CDR1 MNHEY, CDR2 SVGEGT. Trimming left V 4 bases short and J 0 bases short, with 13 bases between. CDR3 DNA: TGTGCCAGCAGTTCCCCTTTAGCGGCCTCCTACAATGAGCAGTTCTTC. It codes for CASSSPLAASYNEQFF.

This clonotype appeared many times. The chain couples TRBV20-1 to TRBJ2-5, with no clear D. V was shortened by 1 base and J by 3 bases, with 12 bases between the two germline ends. The germline V gene has CDR1 DFQATT and CDR2 SNEGSKA (reference sequence). The length of the CDR3 is 14 residues. CDR3 region: CSARGQTVKETQYF. The CDR3 DNA sequence: TGCAGTGCTAGAGGCCAGACTGTTAAAGAGACCCAGTACTTC.

Only a few counts were recorded for this clonotype. V gene TRBV2 combines with J gene TRBJ2-7; 8 positions agree with TRBD1. Germline trimming cut 5 bases from V and 6 bases from J; bases unmatched to any gene: 3. There are 12 residues in the CDR3. CDR1 is SNHLY and CDR2 is FYNNEI in the germline V gene. CDR3 amino acids: CASSWTGTEQYF. Written as DNA, the CDR3 is TGTGCCAGCAGTTGGACAGGGACCGAGCAGTACTTC.

On this clonotype itself: A much larger clone differs from this one at a single base, so this may be a read error. V gene TRBV6-1 combines with J gene TRBJ2-3, with D tentatively TRBD1 (6 bases). Germline assignment: CDR1 MNHNS and CDR2 SASEGT. The CDR3 consists of 13 residues. V was shortened by 7 bases and J by 5 bases, with 13 bases between the two germline ends. The CDR3 coding sequence is TGTGCCAGCATATGGGGGCAGGAAGATACGCAGTATTTT. It codes for CASIWGQEDTQYF.

Many counts were recorded for this clonotype. The rearrangement links TRBV14 to TRBJ2-1; D is unresolved. The CDR3 sequence is 12 residues long. CDR1 SGHDN and CDR2 FVKESK come from the germline V gene. V was cut by 4 bases and J by 5 bases, with 6 bases left in between. Here the CDR3 DNA reads TGTGCCAGCAGCCCCCGGGACAATGAGCAGTTCTTC. Its protein is CASSPRDNEQFF. Looking up the rest from reference TRBV14 and TRBJ2-1 gives the full variable domain: EAGVTQFPSHSVIEKGQTVTLRCDPISGHDNLYWYRRVMGKEIKFLLHFVKESKQDESGMPNNRFLAERTGGTYSTLKVQPAELEDSGVYFCASSPRDNEQFFGPGTRLTVL.

This clonotype showed up many times. This chain joins TRBV7-9 and TRBJ1-2; D is ambiguous. The CDR3 spans 13 residues. Trimming left V 6 bases short and J 2 bases short, with 10 bases between. Germline CDR1 SEHNR, CDR2 FQNEAQ (reference sequence). For the CDR3, the DNA is TGTGCCAGCAGGACGGGGAGCAACTATGGCTACACCTTC. Encoded protein: CASRTGSNYGYTF.

Concerning this clonotype: The limits of the CDR3 on the DNA are not certain, so only TCRdb's listed CDR3 is given. The J gene is TRBJ2-1, the V gene TRBV5-1; the table assigns TRBD1, which was not confirmed against the DNA. The CDR3 extends over 14 residues, inclusive of both ends. Germline V gene data show CDR1 as SGHRS and CDR2 as YFSETQ. The CDR3 reads CASSFGPGGGEQFF.

This rearrangement joins TRBV20-1 to TRBJ2-1; 10 positions match TRBD2. The length of the CDR3 is 14 residues. Germline values: CDR1 DFQATT, CDR2 SNEGSKA (reference sequence). Trimming at V came to 7 bases and at J to 1 base, leaving 4 bases not matched to a gene. CDR3 region: CSVPTSGSYNEQFF. CDR3 nucleotide sequence: TGCAGTGTTCCGACTAGCGGGTCCTACAATGAGCAGTTCTTC.

This clonotype appeared many times. V usage is TRBV19 and J usage is TRBJ2-2, with 7 bases fitting TRBD1. The CDR3 sequence is 12 residues long. V lost 9 bases and J lost 4; bases outside the gene matches: 2. Germline assignment: CDR1 LNHDA and CDR2 SQIVND (reference sequence). Here the CDR3 DNA reads TGTGCCAGACAGGGGTTCACCGGGGAGCTGTTTTTT. Translated, it gives CARQGFTGELFF.

The J gene is TRBJ2-5, the V gene TRBV7-3; 9 bases align to TRBD2. The V and J ends lost 3 bases and 5 bases, in that order; junction bases with no gene match: 7. CDR1 SGHTA and CDR2 FQGTGA come from the germline V gene. The CDR3 length is 15 residues. CDR3 in DNA: TGTGCCAGCAGCTTGACTAGCGGTTCTATGGAGACCCAGTACTTC. This encodes CASSLTSGSMETQYF.

This clonotype was seen only a few times. The chain employs TRBV10-2 and TRBJ2-5, with D perhaps matching TRBD1 (6 bases). This CDR3 is built from 15 residues. Looked up from germline, CDR1 is WSHSY and CDR2 is SAAADI. V lost 5 bases, J lost 1 base, and 14 bases lay in between. The CDR3 reads CASSKTGGGQETQYF. The CDR3 bases are TGCGCCAGCAGTAAGACAGGTGGTGGCCAAGAGACCCAGTACTTC.

This clonotype was seen many times. The chain employs TRBV9 and TRBJ2-3; no reliable D call. This CDR3 is built from 12 residues. The V end lost 7 bases, the J end lost 6 bases, and 12 bases lay between the germline ends. CDR1 is SGDLS and CDR2 is YYNGEE in the germline V gene. CDR3 in DNA: TGTGCCAGCTCGACAACCGGGGATACGCAGTATTTT. Its protein is CASSTTGDTQYF. Together with reference TRBV9 and TRBJ2-3, the CDR3 gives the full variable domain: DSGVTQTPKHLITATGQRVTLRCSPRSGDLSVYWYQQSLDQGLQFLIQYYNGEERAKGNILERFSAQQFPDLHSELNLSSLELGDSALYFCASSTTGDTQYFGPGTRLTVL.

This clonotype was observed at least ten times. A read error may account for a junction end that differs from germline. V gene TRBV28 combines with J gene TRBJ1-1, with a possible D match to TRBD1 (6 bases). The germline V gene encodes CDR1 MDHEN and CDR2 SYDVKM. CDR3 size: 11 residues. CDR3 sequence: CASSPPGQRGF. The CDR3 DNA follows: TGTGCCAGCAGTCCACCGGGACAAAGAGGCTTT.

This clonotype has at least ten counts. DNA for the CDR3: TGTGCCAGCAGTTTAAATAGCGGGATTTTGTACTTC. Amino acids: CASSLNSGILYF. The gene calls are TRBV28 and TRBJ2-7; 8 positions match TRBD2. Trimming at V came to 2 bases and at J to 12 bases, leaving 6 bases not matched to a gene. This CDR3 spans 12 amino acids. Germline V gene data show CDR1 as MDHEN and CDR2 as SYDVKM.

This clonotype appeared many times. V usage is TRBV5-1 and J usage is TRBJ2-3; D gene uncertain. The V gene's germline CDR1 is SGHRS and CDR2 YFSETQ. The CDR3 is 14 amino acids. Trimming removed 0 bases from V and 4 bases from J, with 9 bases in between. DNA for the CDR3: TGCGCCAGCAGCTTGGCTCGATCGGCAGATACGCAGTATTTT. Translation gives CASSLARSADTQYF. The full variable domain, in which reference TRBV5-1 and TRBJ2-3 provide the parts outside the CDR3, is KAGVTQTPRYLIKTRGQQVTLSCSPISGHRSVSWYQQTPGQGLQFLFEYFSETQRNKGNFPGRFSGRQFSNSRSEMNVSTLELGDSALYLCASSLARSADTQYFGPGTRLTVL.

This clonotype was counted at least ten times. J is TRBJ1-1 and V is TRBV5-1, with unresolved D. V gave up 0 bases and J gave up 4 bases, with 10 bases separating them. This CDR3 region has 14 residues. Germline CDR1 SGHRS, CDR2 YFSETQ. CDR3 in DNA: TGCGCCAGCAGCTTGGAGGCCAGGAGCACTGAAGCTTTCTTT. Protein sequence: CASSLEARSTEAFF.

This clonotype was seen many times. The J gene is TRBJ2-7, the V gene TRBV5-4; TRBD1 aligns across 8 bases. The CDR3 extends over 15 amino acids. V gave up 4 bases and J gave up 2 bases; unmatched junction bases: 8. Germline loops: CDR1 SGHNT, CDR2 YYREEE (reference sequence). The CDR3 is CASSPPGQAPYEQYF. The CDR3 DNA sequence: TGTGCCAGCAGCCCCCCGGGACAGGCTCCCTACGAGCAGTACTTC.

This clonotype was recorded many times. The chain uses TRBV6-4 and TRBJ1-1, with D possibly matching TRBD1 (6 bases). The CDR3 has 13 residues. V was shortened by 6 bases and J by 1 base, with 9 bases between the two germline ends. The germline gives CDR1 MRHNA, CDR2 SNTAGT. CDR3 sequence (DNA): TGTGCCAGCAGCCAGGGACAGAACACTGAAGCTTTCTTT. It translates to CASSQGQNTEAFF.

This clonotype has a count of ten or more. The rearrangement links TRBV5-1 to TRBJ2-1; D is unresolved. Trimming shortened V by 0 bases and J by 1 base, and 8 bases separated the two germline ends. CDR3 length equals 15 residues. Germline V CDR1 and CDR2: SGHRS, YFSETQ. CDR3 DNA: TGCGCCAGCAGCTTGGAAGTCGGATCCTACAATGAGCAGTTCTTC. This gives the protein CASSLEVGSYNEQFF.

This clonotype was counted many times. The chain joins TRBV2 to TRBJ1-1; D unresolved. This CDR3 has 12 residues. Germline assignment: CDR1 SNHLY and CDR2 FYNNEI. V was pared by 5 bases and J by 8 bases, with 12 bases between. The CDR3 loop is CASSLTELEAFF. CDR3 coding DNA: TGTGCCAGCAGTCTAACCGAGCTAGAAGCTTTCTTT.

This clonotype was observed many times. The chain carries TRBV4-2 and TRBJ1-1; D is ambiguous. This CDR3 is 15 amino acids long. V lost 0 bases and J lost 5, with 13 bases in between. Germline V gene data show CDR1 as LGHNA and CDR2 as YNFKEQ. DNA of the CDR3: TGTGCCAGCAGCCAAGAGGCGTATGGGAAGACTGAAGCTTTCTTT. Protein: CASSQEAYGKTEAFF.

The chain has TRBV18 and TRBJ2-5; no reliable D call. The V end lost 6 bases, the J end lost 1 base, and 3 bases lay between the germline ends. This CDR3 spans 11 amino acids. Germline V lookup: CDR1 KGHSH, CDR2 LQKENI. CDR3 bases: TGTGCCAGCTCCCCCCAAGAGACCCAGTACTTC. Translating gives CASSPQETQYF.

This clonotype was seen many times. This rearrangement joins TRBV6-1 to TRBJ2-2; maybe TRBD2 (5 bases). Germline assignment: CDR1 MNHNS and CDR2 SASEGT. The CDR3 extends over 13 amino acids. The CDR3 DNA reads TGTGCTACCATGAGGGAGCGGTTCGGGGAGCTGTTTTTT. The encoded protein is CATMRERFGELFF.

Many counts were recorded for this clonotype. J is TRBJ1-1 and V is TRBV29-1, with D possibly matching TRBD1 (6 bases). CDR3 length equals 11 residues. The ends were cut back, 4 bases at V and 11 bases at J, with 14 bases in the middle. The germline V gene encodes CDR1 SQVTM and CDR2 ANQGSEA. CDR3 amino acids: CSVVQGSYAFF. For the CDR3, the DNA is TGCAGCGTTGTACAGGGATCGTACGCTTTCTTT.

This clonotype was recorded many times. V and J are TRBV19 and TRBJ2-2, with a tentative D call TRBD2 (6 bases). Trimming removed 6 bases from V and 5 bases from J, with 16 bases in between. Looked up from germline, CDR1 is LNHDA and CDR2 is SQIVND (reference sequence). The CDR3 loop spans 15 amino acids. This CDR3 reads CASSPGSPNTGELFF. The CDR3 DNA follows: TGTGCCAGTAGCCCCGGGAGCCCAAATACCGGGGAGCTGTTTTTT.

This clonotype was seen more than once but under ten times. The chain recombines TRBV5-1 with TRBJ2-7; D is perhaps TRBD2 (5 bases). Trimming left V 1 base short and J 2 bases short, with 10 bases between. The CDR3 has 14 residues. Per germline, CDR1 SGHRS and CDR2 YFSETQ. The CDR3 loop reads CASSLSAGTYEQYF. The CDR3 DNA is TGCGCCAGCAGCTTGTCGGCGGGCACCTACGAGCAGTACTTC.